Following are 12 T cell receptor beta chains from one sample sequenced in a study of blood T cell repertoires in COVID-19 (dated by TCRdb to 2018 to 2021). Receptor libraries were prepared by the immunoSEQ multiplex PCR assay. The clones in this table, taken by TCRdb from immuneACCESS, are in-frame only. Not every clone is retained; where verified, under half of the shortfall comes from an unresolved V gene, and the cause of the rest is unknown. The sample profile shows roughly 50,000 clones; roughly 78% of them were found once. The ten largest account for approximately 3.8% of the sample. The sequenced sample consisted of peripheral blood. Receptors were obtained from a man between 60 and 75 years old with acute or convalescent COVID-19.

This clone has more than one count but fewer than ten. The chain is built from TRBV19 and TRBJ1-2; D unclear. From germline, CDR1 is LNHDA and CDR2 SQIVND (reference sequence). Trimming took 6 bases from V and 4 from J, leaving 12 bases between them. The CDR3 contains 13 residues. CDR3 nucleotides: TGTGCCAGTAGCGGAGAGATCATCTATGGCTACACCTTC. It encodes CASSGEIIYGYTF.

The V gene is TRBV9, the J gene TRBJ2-3, with D possibly being TRBD2 (7 bases). The V gene's germline CDR1 is SGDLS and CDR2 YYNGEE. This CDR3 is 15 amino acids long. Trimming left V 4 bases short and J 14 bases short, with 26 bases between. The CDR3 nucleotides are TGTGCCAGCAGCACAACGGGGGCGGGAGAGTCAGGGTTGTATTTT. It translates to CASSTTGAGESGLYF.

V is TRBV5-8 and J is TRBJ2-3; D ambiguous. V was shortened by 6 bases and J by 4 bases, with 6 bases between the two germline ends. Germline-derived CDR1 and CDR2 are SGHTS and YDEGEE. The CDR3 has 11 amino acids. CDR3 bases: TGTGCCAGCACTATCCCAGATACGCAGTATTTT. It yields the protein CASTIPDTQYF.

This clone has more than one count but fewer than ten. The chain recombines TRBV6-4 with TRBJ1-2; possibly TRBD1 for D (5 bases). This CDR3 has 16 residues. Germline V CDR1 and CDR2: MRHNA, SNTAGT. Trimming shortened V by 0 bases and J by 5 bases, and 16 bases separated the two germline ends. The CDR3 nucleotides read TGTGCCAGCAGTGACTCGAATAGGGGCGGCCCATATGGCTACACCTTC. The encoded protein is CASSDSNRGGPYGYTF.

This chain connects TRBV9 to TRBJ2-3, with D maybe TRBD1 (5 bases). In germline, CDR1 is SGDLS, CDR2 YYNGEE. The CDR3 consists of 13 residues. The V end lost 3 bases, the J end lost 3 bases, and 8 bases lay between the germline ends. The chain's CDR3 is CASSASGTDTQYF. The CDR3 nucleotides read TGTGCCAGCAGCGCATCAGGGACAGATACGCAGTATTTT.

The gene calls are TRBV19 and TRBJ2-2; possibly TRBD1 for D (6 bases). Germline CDR1 is LNHDA and CDR2 is SQIVND (reference sequence). This CDR3 has 13 residues. The V and J ends lost 8 bases and 6 bases respectively, with 13 bases between them. Here the CDR3 reads CASRPGVPGELFF. DNA for the CDR3: TGTGCCAGTCGCCCAGGGGTTCCCGGGGAGCTGTTTTTT.

This clone showed up just once. This rearrangement joins TRBV4-2 to TRBJ2-1, with a tentative D call TRBD2 (5 bases). Trimming stripped 1 base from V and 4 bases from J, with 14 bases between. The CDR3 loop spans 16 amino acids. CDR1 is LGHNA, CDR2 YNFKEQ, per germline. The chain's CDR3 is CASSQVTSGNYNEQFF. The CDR3 nucleotides are TGTGCCAGCAGCCAAGTGACCAGCGGAAATTACAATGAGCAGTTCTTC.

The rearrangement joins TRBV10-3 to TRBJ2-3; 7 positions match TRBD2. This CDR3 region has 13 residues. Germline CDR1 ENHRY, CDR2 SYGVKD. V dropped 7 bases and J dropped 4; count of bases not matched to a gene: 5. The CDR3 DNA reads as TGTGCCATCAAGGGGAGCGGGGCAGATACGCAGTATTTT. This sequence encodes CAIKGSGADTQYF.

The rearrangement links TRBV9 to TRBJ2-2; D perhaps matches TRBD2 (6 bases). V lost 2 bases and J 4 bases, leaving 9 bases between the germline ends. The CDR3 runs to 14 residues. Germline CDR1 is SGDLS and CDR2 is YYNGEE. The CDR3 protein is CASSVGGVTGELFF. The CDR3 DNA reads TGTGCCAGCAGCGTCGGCGGGGTCACCGGGGAGCTGTTTTTT. Together with reference TRBV9 and TRBJ2-2, the CDR3 gives the full variable domain: DSGVTQTPKHLITATGQRVTLRCSPRSGDLSVYWYQQSLDQGLQFLIQYYNGEERAKGNILERFSAQQFPDLHSELNLSSLELGDSALYFCASSVGGVTGELFFGEGSRLTVL.

A single count supports this clone. The chain recombines TRBV18 with TRBJ2-5, with 9 bases aligning to TRBD2. The CDR3 is 15 residues long. CDR1 KGHSH and CDR2 LQKENI come from the germline V gene. With 2 bases clipped from V and 4 bases from J, the junction kept 5 bases outside the gene matches. The DNA for the CDR3 is TGTGCCAGCTCACCAAGCGGTAGCGGGGGAGAGACCCAGTACTTC. This codes for CASSPSGSGGETQYF. Supplemented by reference TRBV18 and TRBJ2-5, the full variable domain reads NAGVMQNPRHLVRRRGQEARLRCSPMKGHSHVYWYRQLPEEGLKFMVYLQKENIIDESGMPKERFSAEFPKEGPSILRIQQVVRGDSAAYFCASSPSGSGGETQYFGPGTRLLVL.

This clone has a single count. The rearrangement joins TRBV7-2 to TRBJ1-3; D not certain. The germline gives CDR1 SGHTA, CDR2 FQGNSA. Trimming pared 1 base from V and 4 bases from J, leaving 2 bases between. This CDR3 has 12 residues. The CDR3 loop reads CASSLVGNTIYF. The CDR3 bases are TGTGCCAGCAGCTTAGTAGGAAACACCATATATTTT.

A few counts support this clone. Germline is not matched at one junction end, which may reflect a read error. V and J are TRBV7-8 and TRBJ2-7; tentatively, D is TRBD2 (7 bases). The CDR3 is 14 amino acids. CDR1 and CDR2 from the germline V gene are SGHVS and FQNEAQ. The DNA for the CDR3 is TGTGCCAGCAGTTTAGGGGGAGGGATTATGGAGCAGTACTTC. Translated: CASSLGGGIMEQYF.